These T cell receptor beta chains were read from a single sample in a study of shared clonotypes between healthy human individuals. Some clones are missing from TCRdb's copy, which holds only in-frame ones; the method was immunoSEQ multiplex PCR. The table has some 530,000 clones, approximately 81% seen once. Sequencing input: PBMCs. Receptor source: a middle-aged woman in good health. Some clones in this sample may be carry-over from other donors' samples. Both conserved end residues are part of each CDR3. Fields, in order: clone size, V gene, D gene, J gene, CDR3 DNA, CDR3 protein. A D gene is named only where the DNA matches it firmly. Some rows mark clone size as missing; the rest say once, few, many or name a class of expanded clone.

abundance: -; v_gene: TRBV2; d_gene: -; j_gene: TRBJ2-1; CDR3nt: TGTGCCAGCAGTGATCTACGGGGTAATGAGCAGTTCTTC; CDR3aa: CASSDLRGNEQFF
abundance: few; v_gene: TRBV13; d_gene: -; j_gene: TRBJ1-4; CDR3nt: TGTGCCAGCACCTCAGGGTCAACTAATGAAAAACTGTTTTTT; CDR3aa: CASTSGSTNEKLFF
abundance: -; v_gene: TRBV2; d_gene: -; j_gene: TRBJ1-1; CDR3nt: TGTGCCAGCAGGCCGGAGGGGGACACTGAAGCTTTCTTT; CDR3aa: CASRPEGDTEAFF
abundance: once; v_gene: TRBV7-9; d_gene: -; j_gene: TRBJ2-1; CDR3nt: TGTGCCAGCAGTCAAGACGCGGGTCATATCTACAATGAGCAGTTCTTC; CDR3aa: CASSQDAGHIYNEQFF
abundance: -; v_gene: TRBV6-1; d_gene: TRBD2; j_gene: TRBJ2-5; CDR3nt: TGCGCCAGCAGTGCCCTACTAGCGGGAGAAGGAGAGACCCAGTACTTC; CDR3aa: CASSALLAGEGETQYF
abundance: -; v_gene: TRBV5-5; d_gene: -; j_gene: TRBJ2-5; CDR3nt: TGTGCCAGCAGCTTGGCCAGGGACATAGAGACCCAGTACTTC; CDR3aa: CASSLARDIETQYF
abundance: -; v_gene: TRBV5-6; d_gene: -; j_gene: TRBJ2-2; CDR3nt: TGTGCCAGCAGCCCAGCAGGCCGACACACCGGGGAGCTGTTTTTT; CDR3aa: CASSPAGRHTGELFF
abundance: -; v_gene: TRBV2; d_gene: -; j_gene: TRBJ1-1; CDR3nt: TGTGCCAGCAGCCCACAGGGTCTAGGGAACACTGAAGCTTTCTTT; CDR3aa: CASSPQGLGNTEAFF
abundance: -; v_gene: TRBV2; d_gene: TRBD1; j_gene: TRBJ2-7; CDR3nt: TGTGCCAGCAGGAGACAGGGATCCACCTACGAGCAGTACTTC; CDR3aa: CASRRQGSTYEQYF
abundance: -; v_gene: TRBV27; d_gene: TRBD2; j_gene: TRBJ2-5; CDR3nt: TGTGCCAGCAGTTTATTGGGTAGCGGGAGAGGAAAGACCCAGTACTTC; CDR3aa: CASSLLGSGRGKTQYF
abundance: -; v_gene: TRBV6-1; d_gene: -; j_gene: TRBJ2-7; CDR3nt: TGTGCCAGCAGTGAAGCTGAAAACCACGAGCAGTACTTC; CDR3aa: CASSEAENHEQYF
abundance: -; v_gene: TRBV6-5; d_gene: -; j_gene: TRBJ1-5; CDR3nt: TGTGCCAGCAGTTCCAGGAATCAGCCCCAGCATTTT; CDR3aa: CASSSRNQPQHF
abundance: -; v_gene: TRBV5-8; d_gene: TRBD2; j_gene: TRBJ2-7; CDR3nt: TGTGCCAGCAGCCCGGGTGGGGGGGTTTCCTACGAGCAGTACTTC; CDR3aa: CASSPGGGVSYEQYF
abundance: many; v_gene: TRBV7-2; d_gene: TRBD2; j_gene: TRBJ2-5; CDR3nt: TGTGCCAGCAGCTTGTTCATAGCGGGAGTGCAAGAGACCCAGTACTTC; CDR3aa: CASSLFIAGVQETQYF
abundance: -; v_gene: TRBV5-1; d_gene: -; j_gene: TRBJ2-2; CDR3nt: TGCGCCAGCAGCGCCAATCCCAACACCGGGGAGCTGTTTTTT; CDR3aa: CASSANPNTGELFF
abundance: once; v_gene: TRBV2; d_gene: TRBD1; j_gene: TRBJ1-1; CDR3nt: TGTGCCAGCAGTCCAGGACAGGGGGCCACTGAAGCTTTCTTT; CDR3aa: CASSPGQGATEAFF
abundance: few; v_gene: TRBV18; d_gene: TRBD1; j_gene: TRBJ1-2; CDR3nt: TGTGCCAGCTCAAACATAGTCGACAGGGTCGGCTACACCTTC; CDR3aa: CASSNIVDRVGYTF
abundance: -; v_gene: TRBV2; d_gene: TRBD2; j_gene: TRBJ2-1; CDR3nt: TGTGCCAGCAGTGACGGACTAGCGGGGATATACAATGAGCAGTTCTTC; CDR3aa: CASSDGLAGIYNEQFF
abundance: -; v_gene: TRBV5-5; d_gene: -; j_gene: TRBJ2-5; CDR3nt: TGTGCCAGCAGCTTGCGGGCGACTAGTTTACAAGAGACCCAGTACTTC; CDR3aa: CASSLRATSLQETQYF
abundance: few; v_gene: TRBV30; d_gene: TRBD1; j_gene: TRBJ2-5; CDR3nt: TGTGCCTGGAGGCCCCAGGGGGTCTACGGGACCCAGTACTTC; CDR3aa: CAWRPQGVYGTQYF
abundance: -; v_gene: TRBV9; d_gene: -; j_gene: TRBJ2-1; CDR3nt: TGTGCCAGCAGCGTAGATAAGGGGTGGGTCAATGAGCAGTTCTTC; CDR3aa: CASSVDKGWVNEQFF
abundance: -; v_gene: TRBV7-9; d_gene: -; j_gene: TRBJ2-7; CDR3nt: TGTGCCAGCGGAAGAGAGGGCTACGAGCAGTACTTC; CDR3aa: CASGREGYEQYF
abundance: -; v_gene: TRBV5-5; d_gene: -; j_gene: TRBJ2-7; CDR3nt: TGTGCCAGCAGCCCGGGCCTAGCCCTAGGGGAGCAGTACTTC; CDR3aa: CASSPGLALGEQYF
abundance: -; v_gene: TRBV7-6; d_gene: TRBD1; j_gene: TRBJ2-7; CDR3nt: TGTGCCAGCAGCCCAAGACAGGGGGTTTACGAGCAGTACTTC; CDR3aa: CASSPRQGVYEQYF
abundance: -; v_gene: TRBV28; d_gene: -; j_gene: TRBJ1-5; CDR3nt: TGTGCCAGCAGTCCCGCCCTCAGGGGCAATCAGCCCCAGCATTTT; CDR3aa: CASSPALRGNQPQHF
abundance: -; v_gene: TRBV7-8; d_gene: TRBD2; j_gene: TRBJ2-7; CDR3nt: TGTGCCAGCAGCCTCCTCCGGACTAGCGGGAAGGGTTTCCTCTACGAGCAGTACTTC; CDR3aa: CASSLLRTSGKGFLYEQYF
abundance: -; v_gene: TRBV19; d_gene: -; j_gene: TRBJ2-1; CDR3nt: TGTGCCAGTAGTCCAGCCAAGGTAGGCTATGAGCAGTTCTTC; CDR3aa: CASSPAKVGYEQFF
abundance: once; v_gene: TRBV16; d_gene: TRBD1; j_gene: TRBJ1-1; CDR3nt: TGTGCCAGCAGCCAGACAGGGAAGGGTGAAGCTTTCTTT; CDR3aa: CASSQTGKGEAFF
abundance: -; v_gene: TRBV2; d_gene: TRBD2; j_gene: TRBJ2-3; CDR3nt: TGTGCCAGCAGTGAAGGGACTAGCGGGAGATATACGCAGTATTTT; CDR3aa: CASSEGTSGRYTQYF
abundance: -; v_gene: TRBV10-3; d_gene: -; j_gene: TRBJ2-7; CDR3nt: TGTGCCATCAGCCCCGACTCCCTCGCCTACGAGCAGTACTTC; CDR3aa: CAISPDSLAYEQYF
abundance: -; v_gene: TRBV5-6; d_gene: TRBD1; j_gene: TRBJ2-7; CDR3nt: TGTGCCAGCAGCTACAGGGACAGGGGACCTACGACGCAGTACTTC; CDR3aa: CASSYRDRGPTTQYF
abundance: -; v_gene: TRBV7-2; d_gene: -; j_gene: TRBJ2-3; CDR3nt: TGTGCCAGCAGAGACACGACCCAAGGGGATACGCAGTATTTT; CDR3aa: CASRDTTQGDTQYF
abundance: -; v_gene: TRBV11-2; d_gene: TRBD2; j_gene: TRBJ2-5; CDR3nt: TGTGCCAGCAGCGGTCTAGCGGGAGGACACACCAGGGAGACCCAGTACTTC; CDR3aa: CASSGLAGGHTRETQYF
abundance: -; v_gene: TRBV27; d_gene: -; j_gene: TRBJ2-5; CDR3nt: TGTGCCAGCAGTTTACAGCGGTCCCGGGGGGAGACCCAGTACTTC; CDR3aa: CASSLQRSRGETQYF
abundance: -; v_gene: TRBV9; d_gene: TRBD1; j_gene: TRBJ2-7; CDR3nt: TGTGCCAGCAGCGTTGGGGACAGCTCCTACGAGCAGTACTTC; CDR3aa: CASSVGDSSYEQYF
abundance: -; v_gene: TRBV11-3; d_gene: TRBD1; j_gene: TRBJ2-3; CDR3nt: TGTGCCAGCAGCTTTGACAGGGCGACAGATACGCAGTATTTT; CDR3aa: CASSFDRATDTQYF
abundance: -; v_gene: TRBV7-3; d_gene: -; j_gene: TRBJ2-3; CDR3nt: TGTGCCAGCAGCTTACGCGGGGGCTGGGCAGATACGCAGTATTTT; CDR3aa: CASSLRGGWADTQYF
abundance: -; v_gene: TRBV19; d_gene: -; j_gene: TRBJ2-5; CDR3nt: TGTGCCAGTTCTGAACCTTCCGGGACACAAAAAGAGACCCAGTACTTC; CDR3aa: CASSEPSGTQKETQYF
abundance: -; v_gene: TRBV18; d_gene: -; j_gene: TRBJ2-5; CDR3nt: TGTGCCAGCTCACCTTTGGAGCAAGAGACCCAGTACTTC; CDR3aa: CASSPLEQETQYF
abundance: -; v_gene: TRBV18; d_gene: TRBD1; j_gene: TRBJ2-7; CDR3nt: TGTGCCAGCTCACGCGGGACAGGGGCGTCCTACGAGCAGTACTTC; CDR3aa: CASSRGTGASYEQYF
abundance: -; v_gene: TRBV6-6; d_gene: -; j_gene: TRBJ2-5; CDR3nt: TGTGCCAGTGGTGTGTCGGGGGCGGTCTCGGGGACCCAGTACTTC; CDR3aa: CASGVSGAVSGTQYF
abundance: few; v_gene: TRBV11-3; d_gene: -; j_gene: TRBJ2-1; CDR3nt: TGTGCCAGCAGCCTACGAGGGGTACAGGGTCGGAATGAGCAGTTCTTC; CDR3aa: CASSLRGVQGRNEQFF
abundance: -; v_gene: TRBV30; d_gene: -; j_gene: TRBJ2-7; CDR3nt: TGTGCCTGGAGTGTCGAGTACGAGCAGTACTTC; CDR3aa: CAWSVEYEQYF